What follows are 18 T cell receptor beta chains derived from one specimen sequenced in a study of metastatic and nonmetastatic thyroid tumors. Ahead of thyroid surgery, no patient had received treatment of any kind. TCRdb re-called clones from the PCR reads using MiXCR. The sample has roughly 8,700 clones, 25% to 35% seen once. The specimen was tumor tissue. Receptors were obtained from a female donor with papillary thyroid cancer or a benign thyroid nodule (not recorded which). Some clones in this sample may be carry-over from other donors' samples.

This clone has a handful of counts. This rearrangement joins TRBV19 to TRBJ1-5, with D tentatively TRBD1 (5 bases). The germline gives CDR1 LNHDA, CDR2 SQIVND (reference sequence). The length of the CDR3 is 14 residues. V lost 5 bases, J lost 3 bases, and 11 bases lay in between. CDR3 residues: CASSPMGHNQPQHF. The DNA for the CDR3 is TGTGCCAGTAGTCCTATGGGGCACAATCAGCCCCAGCATTTT.

This clone has a handful of counts. V and J are TRBV6-2 or TRBV6-3 and TRBJ1-5; D uncertain. Germline V gene sequence: CDR1 MNHEY, CDR2 SVGEGT. With 6 bases removed from V and 0 bases from J, the gap between germline ends came to 3 bases. The CDR3 has 12 amino acids. CDR3 protein: CASRNSNQPQHF. Here the CDR3 DNA reads TGTGCCAGCAGGAATAGCAATCAGCCCCAGCATTTT.

The chain joins TRBV7-8 to TRBJ2-2, with a weak D call TRBD2 (6 bases). The CDR3 runs to 15 residues. Germline CDR1 is SGHVS and CDR2 is FQNEAQ. With 5 bases removed from V and 3 bases from J, the gap between germline ends came to 13 bases. CDR3 loop: CASSPGVRDTGELFF. CDR3 nucleotides: TGTGCCAGCAGCCCGGGGGTCCGTGACACCGGGGAGCTGTTTTTT.

This clone has a handful of counts. The rearrangement links TRBV4-1 to TRBJ2-2; weak D call: TRBD1 (6 bases). Germline CDR1 is MGHRA and CDR2 is YSYEKL. V lost 3 bases and J 3 bases, leaving 17 bases between the germline ends. The CDR3 is 17 residues long. For the CDR3, the DNA is TGCGCCAGCAGCCAGGGCCCAGGGGTGATCGACACCGGGGAGCTGTTTTTT. Translating it yields CASSQGPGVIDTGELFF.

The chain has TRBV12-3 or TRBV12-4 and TRBJ2-2; D might be TRBD1 (5 bases). The V and J ends lost 5 bases and 3 bases respectively, with 7 bases between them. The CDR3 totals 13 residues. The CDR3 protein is CASSDSDTGELFF. CDR3 coding DNA: TGTGCCAGCAGTGACAGTGACACCGGGGAGCTGTTTTTT.

This clone has a handful of counts. The gene calls are TRBV12-3 or TRBV12-4 and TRBJ1-4; 8 bases fit TRBD1. The CDR3 is 16 residues long. V trimming: 4 bases; J trimming: 4 bases; junction bases outside the gene matches: 8. The CDR3 sequence is CASSSGQGGNNEKLFF. Written as DNA, the CDR3 is TGTGCCAGCAGTTCAGGACAGGGAGGAAATAATGAAAAACTGTTTTTT.

CDR3 sequence (DNA): TGCAGTGCTAGGGGCGACAGCAATCAGCCCCAGCATTTT. Amino acid sequence: CSARGDSNQPQHF. The rearrangement joins TRBV20-1 to TRBJ1-5; D is unclear. The ends were cut back, 3 bases at V and 1 base at J, with 7 bases in the middle. The V gene's germline CDR1 is DFQATT and CDR2 SNEGSKA (reference sequence). The CDR3 contains 13 residues.

This clone was seen ten or more times. This chain connects TRBV20-1 to TRBJ1-4; maybe TRBD1 (5 bases). Per germline, CDR1 DFQATT and CDR2 SNEGSKA (reference sequence). The CDR3 runs to 16 residues. V lost 2 bases to trimming and J lost 11 bases, with 24 bases between them. CDR3 nucleotide sequence: TGCAGTGCTAGACGGGGCCTCGGCACAAAAACGGGGAAACTGTTTTTT. This sequence encodes CSARRGLGTKTGKLFF.

This clone was picked up many times. For the CDR3, the DNA is TGTGCCACCAGTGACCGTCTAGGCATTGAGCAGTTCTTC. It translates to CATSDRLGIEQFF. This chain connects TRBV24-1 to TRBJ2-1, with D uncertain. Trimming took off 4 bases at V and 9 bases at J, with 12 bases between the two ends. The V gene's germline CDR1 is KGHDR and CDR2 SFDVKD. The CDR3 is made up of 13 amino acids.

The chain is built from TRBV30 and TRBJ2-2; 12 bases map to TRBD2. V lost 7 bases to trimming and J lost 7 bases; unmatched junction nucleotides: 7. CDR3 length: 14 amino acids. CDR1 and CDR2 from the germline V gene are GTSNPN and SVGIG (reference sequence). The CDR3 DNA reads as TGTGCCTTGAACCTAGCGGGAGGGGTCGGGGAGCTGTTTTTT. It encodes CALNLAGGVGELFF.

The chain is built from TRBV6-1 and TRBJ2-7; 8 bases are shared with TRBD2. V was pared by 6 bases and J by 2 bases, with 9 bases of the junction left unmatched. Germline CDR1 MNHNS, CDR2 SASEGT. There are 15 residues in the CDR3. In DNA form, the CDR3 reads TGTGCCAGCAGCCAAGCAGCGGGAGCCACCTACGAGCAGTACTTC. As protein: CASSQAAGATYEQYF.

This clone qualifies as medium-sized. V gene TRBV4-3 combines with J gene TRBJ2-3; D is undetermined. The V end was cut by 1 base, the J end by 1 base, with 9 bases between. Germline V gene lookup returns CDR1 LGHNA and CDR2 YSLEER. The CDR3 length is 15 residues. CDR3 DNA sequence: TGCGCCAGCAGCCAAGGGAGACTGCGCACAGATACGCAGTATTTT. Translating it yields CASSQGRLRTDTQYF.

This chain links TRBV18 with TRBJ2-1, with 8 bases fitting TRBD1. Germline-derived CDR1 and CDR2 are KGHSH and LQKENI. V shed 3 bases, J shed 8 bases, and the junction held 3 bases outside the gene matches. This CDR3 has 13 residues. CDR3 sequence (DNA): TGTGCCAGCTCACCCGCGGACAGGGATGAGCAGTTCTTC. It specifies CASSPADRDEQFF.

The chain combines TRBV20-1 with TRBJ2-1, with D unresolved. The CDR3 is 12 amino acids. The V and J ends lost 7 bases and 4 bases respectively, with 11 bases between them. The germline V gene has CDR1 DFQATT and CDR2 SNEGSKA (reference sequence). The CDR3: CSGRPGYNEQFF. In DNA form, the CDR3 reads TGCAGTGGCAGACCAGGTTACAATGAGCAGTTCTTC.

Relative to its sample, this clone is medium-sized. The V call is TRBV20-1, the J call TRBJ2-1, with 9 bases fitting TRBD2. The CDR3 consists of 15 residues. The J segment lost 4 bases and the V segment lost 2 bases, leaving 6 bases of the junction unmatched. Germline lookup yields CDR1 DFQATT and CDR2 SNEGSKA (reference sequence). CDR3 in DNA: TGCAGTGCTAGACCAGCGGGAGGAGGATACAATGAGCAGTTCTTC. This sequence encodes CSARPAGGGYNEQFF.

The chain carries TRBV20-1 and TRBJ2-7; D is undetermined. Germline CDR1 DFQATT, CDR2 SNEGSKA (reference sequence). This CDR3 has 14 residues. V lost 6 bases to trimming and J lost 6 bases, with 21 bases between them. CDR3 amino acids: CSASKGEGFLEQYF. The CDR3 DNA follows: TGCAGTGCGAGCAAGGGTGAAGGCTTTCTCGAGCAGTACTTC.

In DNA form, the CDR3 reads TGTGCCAGCAGCTTAAGATGGCAGGGGGCGGAGACCCAGTACTTC. Amino acids: CASSLRWQGAETQYF. The rearrangement uses TRBV11-2 and TRBJ2-5; 8 bases agree with TRBD1. The length of the CDR3 is 15 residues. Germline loops: CDR1 SGHAT, CDR2 FQNNGV. V was pared by 2 bases and J by 5 bases, with 7 bases of the junction left unmatched.

This chain uses TRBV30 with TRBJ2-5; TRBD1 or TRBD2 may be the D gene (7 bases each). From germline, CDR1 is GTSNPN and CDR2 SVGIG (reference sequence). V gave up 3 bases and J gave up 4 bases, with 15 bases separating them. The CDR3 spans 14 residues. CDR3 DNA: TGTGCCTGGAGGACAGGGAGGGGTCCAGAGACCCAGTACTTC. As protein: CAWRTGRGPETQYF.